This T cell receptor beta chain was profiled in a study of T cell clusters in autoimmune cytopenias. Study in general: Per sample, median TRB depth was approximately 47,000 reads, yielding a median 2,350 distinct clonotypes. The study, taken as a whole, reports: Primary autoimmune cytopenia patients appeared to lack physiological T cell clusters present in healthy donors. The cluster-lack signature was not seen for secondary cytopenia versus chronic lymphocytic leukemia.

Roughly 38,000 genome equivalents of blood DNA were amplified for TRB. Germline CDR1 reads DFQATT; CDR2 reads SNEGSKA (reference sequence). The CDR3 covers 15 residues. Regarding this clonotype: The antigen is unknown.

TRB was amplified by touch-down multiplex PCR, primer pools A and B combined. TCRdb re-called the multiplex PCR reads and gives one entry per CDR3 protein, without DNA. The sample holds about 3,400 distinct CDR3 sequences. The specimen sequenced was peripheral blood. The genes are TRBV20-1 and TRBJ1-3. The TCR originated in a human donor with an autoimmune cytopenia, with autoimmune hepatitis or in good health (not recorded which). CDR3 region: CSASFRWYSGNTIYF.